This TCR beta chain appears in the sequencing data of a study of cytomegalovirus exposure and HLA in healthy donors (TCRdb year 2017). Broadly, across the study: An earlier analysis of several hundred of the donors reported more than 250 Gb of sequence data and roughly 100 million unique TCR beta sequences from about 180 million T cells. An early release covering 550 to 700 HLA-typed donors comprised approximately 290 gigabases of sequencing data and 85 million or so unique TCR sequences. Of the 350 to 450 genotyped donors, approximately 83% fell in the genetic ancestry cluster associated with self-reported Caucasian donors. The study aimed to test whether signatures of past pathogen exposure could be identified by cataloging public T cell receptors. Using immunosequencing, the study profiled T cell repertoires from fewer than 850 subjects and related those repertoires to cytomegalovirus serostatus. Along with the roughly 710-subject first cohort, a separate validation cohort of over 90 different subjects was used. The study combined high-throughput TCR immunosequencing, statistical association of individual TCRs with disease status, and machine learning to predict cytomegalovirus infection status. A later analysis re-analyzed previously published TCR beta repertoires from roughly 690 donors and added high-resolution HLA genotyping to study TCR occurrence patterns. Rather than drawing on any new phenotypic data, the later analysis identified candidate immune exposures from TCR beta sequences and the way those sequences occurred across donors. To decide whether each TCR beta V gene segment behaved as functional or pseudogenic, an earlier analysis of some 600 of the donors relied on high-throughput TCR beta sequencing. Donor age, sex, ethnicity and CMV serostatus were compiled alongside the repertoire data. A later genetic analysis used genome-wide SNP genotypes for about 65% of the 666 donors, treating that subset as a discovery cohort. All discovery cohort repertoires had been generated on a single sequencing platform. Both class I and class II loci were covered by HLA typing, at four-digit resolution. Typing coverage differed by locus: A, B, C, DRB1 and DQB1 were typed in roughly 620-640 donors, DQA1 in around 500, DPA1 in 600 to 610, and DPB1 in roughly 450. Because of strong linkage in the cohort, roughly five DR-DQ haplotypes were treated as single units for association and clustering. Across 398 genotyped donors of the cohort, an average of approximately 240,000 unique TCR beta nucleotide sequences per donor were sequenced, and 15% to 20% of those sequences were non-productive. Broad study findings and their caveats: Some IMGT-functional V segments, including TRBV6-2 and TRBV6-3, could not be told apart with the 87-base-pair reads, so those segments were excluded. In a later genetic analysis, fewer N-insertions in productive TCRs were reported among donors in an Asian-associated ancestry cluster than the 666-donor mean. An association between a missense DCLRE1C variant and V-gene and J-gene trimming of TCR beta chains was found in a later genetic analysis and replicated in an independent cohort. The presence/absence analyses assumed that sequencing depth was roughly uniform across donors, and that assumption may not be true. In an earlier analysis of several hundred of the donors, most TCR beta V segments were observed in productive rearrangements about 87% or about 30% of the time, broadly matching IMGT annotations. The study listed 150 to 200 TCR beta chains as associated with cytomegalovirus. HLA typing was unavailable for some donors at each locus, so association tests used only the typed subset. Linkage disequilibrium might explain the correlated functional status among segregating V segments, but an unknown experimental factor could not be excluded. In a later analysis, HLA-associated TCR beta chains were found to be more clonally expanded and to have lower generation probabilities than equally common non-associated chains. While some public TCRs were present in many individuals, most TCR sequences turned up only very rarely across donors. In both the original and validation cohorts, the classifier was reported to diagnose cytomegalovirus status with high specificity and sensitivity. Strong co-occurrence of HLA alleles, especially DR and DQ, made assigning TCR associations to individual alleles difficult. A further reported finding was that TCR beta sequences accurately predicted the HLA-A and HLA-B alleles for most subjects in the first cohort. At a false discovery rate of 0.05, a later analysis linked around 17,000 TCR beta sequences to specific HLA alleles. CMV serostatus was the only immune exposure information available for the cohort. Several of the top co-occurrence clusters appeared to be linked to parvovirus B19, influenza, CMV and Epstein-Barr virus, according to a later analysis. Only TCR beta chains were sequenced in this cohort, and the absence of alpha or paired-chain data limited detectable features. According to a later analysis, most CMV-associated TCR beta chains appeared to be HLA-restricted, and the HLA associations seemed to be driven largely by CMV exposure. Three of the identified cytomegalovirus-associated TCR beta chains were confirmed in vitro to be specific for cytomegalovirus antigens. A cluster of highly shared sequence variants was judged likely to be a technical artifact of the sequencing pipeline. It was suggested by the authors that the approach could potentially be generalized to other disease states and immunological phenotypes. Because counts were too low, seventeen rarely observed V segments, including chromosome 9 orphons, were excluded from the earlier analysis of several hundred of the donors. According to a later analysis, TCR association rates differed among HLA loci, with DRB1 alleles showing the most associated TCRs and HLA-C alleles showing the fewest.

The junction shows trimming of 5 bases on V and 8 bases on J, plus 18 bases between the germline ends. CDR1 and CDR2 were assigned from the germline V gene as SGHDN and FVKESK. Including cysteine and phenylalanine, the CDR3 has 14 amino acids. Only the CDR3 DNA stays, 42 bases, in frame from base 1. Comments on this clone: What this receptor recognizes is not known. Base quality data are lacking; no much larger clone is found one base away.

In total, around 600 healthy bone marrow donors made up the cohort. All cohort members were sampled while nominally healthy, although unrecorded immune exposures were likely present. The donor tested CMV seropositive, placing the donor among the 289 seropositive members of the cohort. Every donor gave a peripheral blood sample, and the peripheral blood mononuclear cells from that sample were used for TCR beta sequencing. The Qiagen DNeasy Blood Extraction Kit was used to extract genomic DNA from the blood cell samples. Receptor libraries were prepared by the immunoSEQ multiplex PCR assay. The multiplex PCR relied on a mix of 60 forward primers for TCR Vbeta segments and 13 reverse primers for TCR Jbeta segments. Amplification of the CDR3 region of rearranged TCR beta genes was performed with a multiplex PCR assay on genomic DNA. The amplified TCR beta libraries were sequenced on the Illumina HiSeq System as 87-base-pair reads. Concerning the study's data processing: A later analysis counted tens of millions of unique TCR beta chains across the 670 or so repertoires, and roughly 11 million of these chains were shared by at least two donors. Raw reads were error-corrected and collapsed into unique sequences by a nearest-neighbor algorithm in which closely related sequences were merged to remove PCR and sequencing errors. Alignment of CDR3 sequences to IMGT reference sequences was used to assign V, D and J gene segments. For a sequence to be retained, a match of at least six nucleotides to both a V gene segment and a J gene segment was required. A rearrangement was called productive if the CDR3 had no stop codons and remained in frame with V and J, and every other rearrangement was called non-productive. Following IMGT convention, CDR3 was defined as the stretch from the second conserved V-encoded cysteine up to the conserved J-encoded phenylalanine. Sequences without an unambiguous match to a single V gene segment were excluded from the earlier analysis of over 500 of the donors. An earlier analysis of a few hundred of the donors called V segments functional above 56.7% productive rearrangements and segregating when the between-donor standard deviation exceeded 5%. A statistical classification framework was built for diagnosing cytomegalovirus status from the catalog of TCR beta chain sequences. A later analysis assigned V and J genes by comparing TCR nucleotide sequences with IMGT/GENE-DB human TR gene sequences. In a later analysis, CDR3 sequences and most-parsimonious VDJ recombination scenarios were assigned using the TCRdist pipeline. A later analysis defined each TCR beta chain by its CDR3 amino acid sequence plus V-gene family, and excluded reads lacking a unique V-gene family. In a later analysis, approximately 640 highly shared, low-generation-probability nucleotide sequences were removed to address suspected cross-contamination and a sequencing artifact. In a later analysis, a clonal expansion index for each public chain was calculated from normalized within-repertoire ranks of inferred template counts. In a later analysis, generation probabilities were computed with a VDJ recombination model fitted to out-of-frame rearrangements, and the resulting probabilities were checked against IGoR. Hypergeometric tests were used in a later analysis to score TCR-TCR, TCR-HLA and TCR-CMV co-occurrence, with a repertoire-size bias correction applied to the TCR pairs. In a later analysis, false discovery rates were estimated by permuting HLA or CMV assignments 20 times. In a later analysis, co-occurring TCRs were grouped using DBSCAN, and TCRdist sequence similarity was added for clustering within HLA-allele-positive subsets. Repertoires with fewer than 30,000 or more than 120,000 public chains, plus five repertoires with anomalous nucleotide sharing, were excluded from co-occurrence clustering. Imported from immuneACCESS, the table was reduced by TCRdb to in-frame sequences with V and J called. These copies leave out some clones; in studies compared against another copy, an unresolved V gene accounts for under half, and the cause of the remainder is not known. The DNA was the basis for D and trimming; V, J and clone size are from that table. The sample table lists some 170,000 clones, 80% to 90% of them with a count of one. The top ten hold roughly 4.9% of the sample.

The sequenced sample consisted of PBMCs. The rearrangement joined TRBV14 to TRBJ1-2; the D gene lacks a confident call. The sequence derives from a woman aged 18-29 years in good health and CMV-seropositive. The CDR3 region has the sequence CASSEVWAGYGYTF. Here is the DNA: TGTGCCAGCAGCGAAGTTTGGGCCGGCTACGGCTACACCTTC.